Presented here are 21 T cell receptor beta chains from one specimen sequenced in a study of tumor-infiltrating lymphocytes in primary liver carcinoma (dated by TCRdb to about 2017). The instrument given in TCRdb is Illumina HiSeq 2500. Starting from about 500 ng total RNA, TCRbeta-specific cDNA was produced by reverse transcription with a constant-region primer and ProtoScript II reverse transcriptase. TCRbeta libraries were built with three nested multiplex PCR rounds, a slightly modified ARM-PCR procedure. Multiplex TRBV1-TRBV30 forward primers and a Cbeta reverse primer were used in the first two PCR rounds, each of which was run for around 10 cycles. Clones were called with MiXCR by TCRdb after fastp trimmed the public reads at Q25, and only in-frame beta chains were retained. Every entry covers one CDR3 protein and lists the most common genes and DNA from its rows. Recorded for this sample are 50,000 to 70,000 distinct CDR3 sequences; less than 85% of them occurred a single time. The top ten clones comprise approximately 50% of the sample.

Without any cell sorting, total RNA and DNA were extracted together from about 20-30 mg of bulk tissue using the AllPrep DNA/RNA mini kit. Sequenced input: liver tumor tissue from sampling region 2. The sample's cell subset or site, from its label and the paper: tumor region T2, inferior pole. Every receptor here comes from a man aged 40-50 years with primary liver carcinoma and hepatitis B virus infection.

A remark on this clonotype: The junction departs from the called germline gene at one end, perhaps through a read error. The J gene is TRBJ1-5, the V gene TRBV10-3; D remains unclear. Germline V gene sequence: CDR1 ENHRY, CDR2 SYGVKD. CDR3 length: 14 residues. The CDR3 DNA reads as TGTGACATCAGTGTGTATGAGGGCGACCAGCCCCAGCATTTT. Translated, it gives CDISVYEGDQPQHF.

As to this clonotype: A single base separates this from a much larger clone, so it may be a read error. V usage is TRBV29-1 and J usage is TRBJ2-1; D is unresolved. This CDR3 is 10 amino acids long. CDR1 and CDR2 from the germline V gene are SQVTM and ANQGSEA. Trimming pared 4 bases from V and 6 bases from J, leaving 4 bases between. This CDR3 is CSVGSNEQFF. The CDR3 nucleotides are TGCAGCGTTGGGAGCAATGAGCAGTTCTTC.

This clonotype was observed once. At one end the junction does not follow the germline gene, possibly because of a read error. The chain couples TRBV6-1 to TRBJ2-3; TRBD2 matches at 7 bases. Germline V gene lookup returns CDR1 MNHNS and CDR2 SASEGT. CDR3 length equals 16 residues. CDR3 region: CTSSPRASGRTDTQYF. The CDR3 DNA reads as TGTACCAGCAGTCCGAGGGCTAGCGGTCGCACAGACACGCAGTATTTT.

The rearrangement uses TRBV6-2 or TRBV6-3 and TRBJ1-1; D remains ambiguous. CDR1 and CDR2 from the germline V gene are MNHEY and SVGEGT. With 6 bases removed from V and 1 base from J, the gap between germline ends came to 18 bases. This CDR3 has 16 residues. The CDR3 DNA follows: TGTGCCAGCAGACGAGCCGACAAGGGTGAGAACACTGAAGCTTTCTTT. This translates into CASRRADKGENTEAFF.

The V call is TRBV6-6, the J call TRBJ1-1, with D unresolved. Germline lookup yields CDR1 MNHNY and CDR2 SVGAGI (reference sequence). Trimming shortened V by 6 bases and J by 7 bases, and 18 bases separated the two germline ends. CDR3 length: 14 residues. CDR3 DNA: TGTGCCAGCAGGTTTTATAGGCAAAGGGTTGAAGCTTTCTTT. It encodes CASRFYRQRVEAFF.

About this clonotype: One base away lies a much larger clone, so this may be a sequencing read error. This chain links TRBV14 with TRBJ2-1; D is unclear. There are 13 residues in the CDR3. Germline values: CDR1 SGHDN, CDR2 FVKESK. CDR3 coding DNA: TGTGCCAGGAGCCAAGATCGGGTCAGGGAGCAGTTCTTC. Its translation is CARSQDRVREQFF.

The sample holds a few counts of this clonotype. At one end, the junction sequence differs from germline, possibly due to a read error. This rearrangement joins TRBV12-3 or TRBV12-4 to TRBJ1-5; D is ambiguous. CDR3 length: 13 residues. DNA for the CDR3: TGTGTCAGCAGTTTAACCCGGGATCAGCCCCAGCATTTT. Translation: CVSSLTRDQPQHF.

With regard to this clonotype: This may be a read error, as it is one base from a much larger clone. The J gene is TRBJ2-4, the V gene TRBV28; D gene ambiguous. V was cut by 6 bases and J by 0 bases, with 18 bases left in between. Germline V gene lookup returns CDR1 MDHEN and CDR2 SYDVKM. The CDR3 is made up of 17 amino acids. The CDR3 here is CASSPDRSRLAKNIQYF. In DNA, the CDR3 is TGTGCCAGCAGCCCAGACCGGAGCAGGCTAGCCAAAAACATTCAGTACTTC. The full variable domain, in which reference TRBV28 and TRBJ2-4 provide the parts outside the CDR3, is DVKVTQSSRYLVKRTGEKVFLECVQDMDHENMFWYRQDPGLGLRLIYFSYDVKMKEKGDIPEGYSVSREKKERFSLILESASTNQTSMYLCASSPDRSRLAKNIQYFGAGTRLSVL.

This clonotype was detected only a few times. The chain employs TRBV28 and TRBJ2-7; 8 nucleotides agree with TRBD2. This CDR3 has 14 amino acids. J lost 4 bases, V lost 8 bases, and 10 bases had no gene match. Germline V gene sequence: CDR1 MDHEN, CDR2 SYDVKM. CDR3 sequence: CASQPWGGRYEQYF. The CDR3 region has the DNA TGTGCCAGCCAGCCCTGGGGCGGGAGGTACGAGCAGTACTTC.

The CDR3 region is CVCRPGGYEQYF. DNA of the CDR3: TGTGTCTGCAGACCCGGGGGCTACGAGCAGTACTTC. The chain uses TRBV11-2 and TRBJ2-7, with TRBD2 as a possible D gene (6 bases). Germline V gene lookup returns CDR1 SGHAT and CDR2 FQNNGV. The CDR3 is made up of 12 amino acids.

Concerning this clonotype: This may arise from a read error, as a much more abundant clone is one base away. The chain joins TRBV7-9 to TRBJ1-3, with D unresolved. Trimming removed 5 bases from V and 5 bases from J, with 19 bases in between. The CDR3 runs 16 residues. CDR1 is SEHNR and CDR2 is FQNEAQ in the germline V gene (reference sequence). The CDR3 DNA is TGTGCCAGCAGCATAAATTCTTGTACATTAAGAAACACCATATATTTT. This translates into CASSINSCTLRNTIYF.

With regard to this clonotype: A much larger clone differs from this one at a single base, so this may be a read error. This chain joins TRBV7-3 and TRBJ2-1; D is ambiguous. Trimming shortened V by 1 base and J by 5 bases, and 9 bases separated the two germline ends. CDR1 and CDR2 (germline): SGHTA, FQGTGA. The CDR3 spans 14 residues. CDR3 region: CASSLSLPHNEQFF. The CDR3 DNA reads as TGTGCCAGCAGCTTAAGTTTGCCACACAATGAGCAGTTCTTC.

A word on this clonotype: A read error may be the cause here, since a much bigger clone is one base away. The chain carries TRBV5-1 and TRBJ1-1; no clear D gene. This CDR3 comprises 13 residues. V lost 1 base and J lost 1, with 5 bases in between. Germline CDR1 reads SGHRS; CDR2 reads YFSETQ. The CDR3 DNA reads TGCGCCAGCAGCTTGACCGGGAACACTGAAGCTTTCTTT. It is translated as CASSLTGNTEAFF. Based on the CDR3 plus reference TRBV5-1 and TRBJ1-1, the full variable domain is KAGVTQTPRYLIKTRGQQVTLSCSPISGHRSVSWYQQTPGQGLQFLFEYFSETQRNKGNFPGRFSGRQFSNSRSEMNVSTLELGDSALYLCASSLTGNTEAFFGQGTRLTVV.

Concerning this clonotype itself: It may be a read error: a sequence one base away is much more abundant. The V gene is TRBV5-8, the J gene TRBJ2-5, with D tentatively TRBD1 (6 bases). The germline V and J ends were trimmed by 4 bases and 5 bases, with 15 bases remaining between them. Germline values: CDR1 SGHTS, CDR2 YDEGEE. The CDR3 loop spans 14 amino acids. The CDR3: CASSPSWGHETQYF. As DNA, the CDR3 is TGTGCCAGCAGCCCCTCCTGGGGGCACGAGACCCAGTACTTC.

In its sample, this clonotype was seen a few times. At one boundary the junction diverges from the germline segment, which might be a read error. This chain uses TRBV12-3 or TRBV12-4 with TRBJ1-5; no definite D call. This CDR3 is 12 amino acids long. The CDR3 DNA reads TGTGCCCGCAGTTCAGATTTGTCGCCCCAGCATTTT. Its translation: CARSSDLSPQHF.

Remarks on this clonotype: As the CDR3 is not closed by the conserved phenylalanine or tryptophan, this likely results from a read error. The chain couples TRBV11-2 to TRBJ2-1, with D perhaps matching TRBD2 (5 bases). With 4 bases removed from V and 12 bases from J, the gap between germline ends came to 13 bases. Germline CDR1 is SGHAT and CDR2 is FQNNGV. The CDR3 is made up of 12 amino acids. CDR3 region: CASSSTGIVQFL. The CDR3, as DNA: TGTGCCAGCAGCTCGACCGGGATTGTGCAGTTCTTA.

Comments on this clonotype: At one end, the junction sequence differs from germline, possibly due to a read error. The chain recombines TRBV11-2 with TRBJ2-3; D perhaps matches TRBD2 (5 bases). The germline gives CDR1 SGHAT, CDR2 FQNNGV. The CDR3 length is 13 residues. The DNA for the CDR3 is TGTGCCAGAGGCCCAGGAATGAGGGATACGCAGTGTTTT. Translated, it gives CARGPGMRDTQCF.

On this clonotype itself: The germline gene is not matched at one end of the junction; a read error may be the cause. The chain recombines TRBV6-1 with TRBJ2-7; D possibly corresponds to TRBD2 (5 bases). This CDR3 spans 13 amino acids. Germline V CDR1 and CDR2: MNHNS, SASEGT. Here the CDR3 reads CASRERSSYEQNF. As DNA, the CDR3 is TGTGCCAGCAGGGAGCGGAGCTCGTACGAGCAGAACTTC.

The CDR3 here is CAISESNSEQFF. DNA of the CDR3: TGTGCCATCAGTGAGTCTAATAGTGAGCAGTTCTTC. The chain links TRBV10-3 to TRBJ2-1; D remains ambiguous. The CDR3 covers 12 residues. Germline V gene sequence: CDR1 ENHRY, CDR2 SYGVKD. V lost 0 bases to trimming and J lost 9 bases, with 6 bases between them.

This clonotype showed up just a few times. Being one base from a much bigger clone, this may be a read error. The chain's CDR3 is CSAGGRANQPQHF. In nucleotides, the CDR3 is TGCAGCGCCGGAGGGAGAGCGAATCAGCCCCAGCATTTT. V gene TRBV29-1 combines with J gene TRBJ1-5; D not certain. CDR1 and CDR2 (germline): SQVTM, ANQGSEA. V was trimmed by 7 bases and J by 4 bases, leaving 14 bases between them. This CDR3 contains 13 residues. Based on the CDR3 plus reference TRBV29-1 and TRBJ1-5, the full variable domain is SAVISQKPSRDICQRGTSLTIQCQVDSQVTMMFWYRQQPGQSLTLIATANQGSEATYESGFVIDKFPISRPNLTFSTLTVSNMSPEDSSIYLCSAGGRANQPQHFGDGTRLSIL.

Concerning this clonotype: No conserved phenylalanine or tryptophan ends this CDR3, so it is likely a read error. DNA for the CDR3: TGTGCCAGCAGCCCCCCTGGAGAGTCCTATGAGCAGTACTCC. This codes for CASSPPGESYEQYS. This chain joins TRBV12-3 or TRBV12-4 and TRBJ2-7; no reliable D call. This CDR3 contains 14 residues.